This T cell receptor (beta chain) was found in a study of T cell responses to AZD1222 COVID-19 vaccine. A single count supports this clone. Germline V gives CDR1 SGHVS, CDR2 FNYEAQ. The junction had 8 bases not matched to a gene; V was cut back by 0 bases and J by 12 bases. The CDR3 is 15 amino acids. The repertoire was sequenced with immunoSEQ multiplex PCR; TCRdb's copy has only in-frame clones and lacks some. This repertoire shows about 160,000 clones, 92% found once; its top ten account for approximately 3.4%. The specimen comprised peripheral blood, sampled 28 days after the second AZD1222 dose. This TCR derives from an adult who received the AZD1222 COVID-19 vaccine. The gene calls are TRBV7-6 and TRBJ1-6; 7 bases match TRBD1. This CDR3 reads CASSLARDSLEPLHF. The CDR3 nucleotides are TGTGCCAGCAGCTTAGCGAGGGACAGTTTAGAACCCCTCCACTTT.